This TCR beta chain was captured in a study of blood T cell repertoires in COVID-19. About the research overall: Samples of COVID-19 (acute and convalescent) were obtained from the United States, Italy and Spain.

The CDR3 spans 15 residues. Trimming shortened V by 3 bases and J by 0 bases, and 10 bases separated the two germline ends. Germline assignment: CDR1 MRHNA and CDR2 SNTAGT. Method: immunoSEQ multiplex PCR; TCRdb's copy keeps in-frame clones and lacks some. The table records about 160,000 clones, 65% to 90% of them present only once. The sample taken for sequencing was peripheral blood. The sequence derives from a woman in her 40s with COVID-19, enrolled during active disease. V is TRBV6-4 and J is TRBJ2-3; unclear D gene. Here the CDR3 reads CASSEVADSTDTQYF. In DNA, the CDR3 is TGTGCCAGCAGTGAAGTGGCGGATAGCACAGATACGCAGTATTTT.